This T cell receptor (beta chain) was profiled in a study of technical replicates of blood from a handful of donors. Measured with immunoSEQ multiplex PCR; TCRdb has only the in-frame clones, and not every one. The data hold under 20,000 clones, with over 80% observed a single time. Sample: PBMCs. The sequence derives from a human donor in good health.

The CDR3 DNA reads TGTGCCACCAGCAGAGATGGGGCAGGAGAAGCTTTCTTT. It specifies CATSRDGAGEAFF. The V gene is TRBV15, the J gene TRBJ1-1; tentative D call: TRBD1 (5 bases). The CDR3 covers 13 residues. V lost 0 bases and J 8 bases, leaving 10 bases between the germline ends. Per the germline V gene, CDR1 is LNHNV and CDR2 is YYDKDF (reference sequence).